The 28 T cell receptor beta chains below all came from one sample that was sequenced in a study of T cells in Graves' hyperthyroidism and ophthalmopathy. Researchers took RNA transcripts and amplified the TCR beta CDR3 regions from them. An initial round of RT-PCR targeting the TCR CDR3 relied on the HTBI primer set. MiXCR was run by TCRdb on the multiplex PCR reads, yielding one entry per CDR3 protein. The top ten clones hold 17% of a sample with about 480,000 distinct CDR3 sequences, approximately 15% of them seen once. The sequenced sample consisted of blood. The receptors come from a woman aged 18-29 years with Graves' hyperthyroidism.

The rearrangement links TRBV9 to TRBJ2-6; no reliable D call. The CDR3 runs 16 residues. The V end was cut by 4 bases, the J end by 4 bases, with 15 bases between. The V gene's germline CDR1 is SGDLS and CDR2 YYNGEE. The CDR3 protein is CASSPTRPSGANVLTF. For the CDR3, the DNA is TGTGCCAGCAGCCCGACTCGTCCCTCCGGGGCCAACGTCCTGACTTTC.

The rearrangement joins TRBV5-1 to TRBJ2-1, with D perhaps matching TRBD1 (5 bases). The CDR3 is 13 amino acids. Looked up from germline, CDR1 is SGHRS and CDR2 is YFSETQ. V was pared by 0 bases and J by 9 bases, with 10 bases between. The CDR3, as DNA: TGCGCCAGCAGCTTGGAGGGGATGGGTGAGCAGTTCTTC. It codes for CASSLEGMGEQFF.

This clonotype was seen many times. The V gene is TRBV2, the J gene TRBJ2-7, with TRBD2 matching 7 bases. The CDR3 has 15 residues. Germline V lookup: CDR1 SNHLY, CDR2 FYNNEI. The V gene end was trimmed by 8 bases and the J gene end by 2 bases; junction bases not matched to a gene: 12. In DNA form, the CDR3 reads TGTGCCAGCTCTCGACCGGCTCGGGGGGCCTACGAGCAGTACTTC. Its translation: CASSRPARGAYEQYF. Complete variable domain (other parts from reference TRBV2 and TRBJ2-7): EPEVTQTPSHQVTQMGQEVILRCVPISNHLYFYWYRQILGQKVEFLVSFYNNEISEKSEIFDDQFSVERPDGSNFTLKIRSTKLEDSAMYFCASSRPARGAYEQYFGPGTRLTVT.

The J gene is TRBJ2-1, the V gene TRBV19; 11 positions match TRBD2. V shed 5 bases and J 4 bases; nucleotides not matched to a gene: 7. This CDR3 has 16 amino acids. CDR1 is LNHDA, CDR2 SQIVND, per germline (reference sequence). CDR3 sequence: CASSPGTSGAYNEQFF. The CDR3 DNA sequence: TGTGCCAGTAGTCCCGGGACTAGCGGAGCGTACAATGAGCAGTTCTTC.

This clonotype was counted ten times or more. The V gene is TRBV12-3 or TRBV12-4, the J gene TRBJ1-2; a weak D match, TRBD1 (5 bases). The CDR3 runs 19 residues. Trimming removed 0 bases from V and 3 bases from J, with 23 bases in between. In nucleotides, the CDR3 is TGTGCCAGCAGTTTAGCGGGTTTGAGGGGCGATCGAAAGTACTATGGCTACACCTTC. Translating gives CASSLAGLRGDRKYYGYTF.

This clonotype was seen only a few times. The V call is TRBV7-9, the J call TRBJ1-5; D is undetermined. The CDR3 has 16 residues. Germline CDR1 SEHNR, CDR2 FQNEAQ (reference sequence). The V and J ends lost 5 bases and 3 bases respectively, with 17 bases between them. CDR3 nucleotides: TGTGCCAGCAGCCCCCCGGAGGGCATGGACAATCAGCCCCAGCATTTT. Translation: CASSPPEGMDNQPQHF.

This clonotype showed up many times. V usage is TRBV2 and J usage is TRBJ1-1; tentatively, D is TRBD1 (5 bases). V gave up 6 bases and J gave up 4 bases, with 12 bases separating them. The CDR3 consists of 13 residues. Germline V gene lookup returns CDR1 SNHLY and CDR2 FYNNEI. CDR3 DNA: TGTGCCAGCAGGAGGGGAGACACCACTGAAGCTTTCTTT. It codes for CASRRGDTTEAFF.

This clonotype was seen a few times. The J gene is TRBJ2-1, the V gene TRBV9, with 11 bases fitting TRBD2. The trim removed 4 bases at V and 5 bases at J, leaving 8 bases unmatched. This CDR3 has 16 amino acids. The V gene's germline CDR1 is SGDLS and CDR2 YYNGEE. For the CDR3, the DNA is TGTGCCAGCAGCTCCCTAGCGGGAGGACCCAACAATGAGCAGTTCTTC. Its protein is CASSSLAGGPNNEQFF.

This clonotype has a count of ten or more. This sequence joins TRBV11-2 and TRBJ1-3; D is unresolved. The V end lost 1 base, the J end lost 7 bases, and 5 bases lay between the germline ends. The CDR3 spans 12 residues. Germline CDR1 is SGHAT and CDR2 is FQNNGV. In DNA form, the CDR3 reads TGTGCCAGCAGCTTAGTGGCCAACACCATATATTTT. Translated, it gives CASSLVANTIYF.

This clonotype was seen a few times. CDR3 coding DNA: TGTGCCAGCAGCTTAAGGGCGCGTGGCTACACCTTC. This translates into CASSLRARGYTF. The chain is built from TRBV13 and TRBJ1-2; no reliable D call. This CDR3 is built from 12 residues. In germline, CDR1 is PRHDT, CDR2 FYEKMQ (reference sequence). V was shortened by 2 bases and J by 7 bases, with 8 bases between the two germline ends.

This clonotype was observed a few times. This chain links TRBV20-1 with TRBJ2-3; D not resolved. This CDR3 spans 12 amino acids. Germline CDR1 and CDR2: DFQATT and SNEGSKA (reference sequence). V lost 8 bases, J lost 2 bases, and 11 bases lay in between. CDR3 sequence reads: CSPRQFTDTQYF. CDR3 sequence (DNA): TGCAGTCCTCGACAATTCACAGATACGCAGTATTTT.

This clonotype was observed a handful of times. The CDR3 sequence: CASIADQAGGEKLFF. In DNA form, the CDR3 reads TGTGCCAGTATCGCGGATCAGGCCGGGGGGGAAAAACTGTTTTTT. This chain links TRBV19 with TRBJ1-4; perhaps TRBD1 as D (5 bases). Germline V CDR1 and CDR2: LNHDA, SQIVND (reference sequence). There are 15 residues in the CDR3. V was shortened by 7 bases and J by 8 bases, with 20 bases between the two germline ends.

The chain carries TRBV5-1 and TRBJ1-6; D is ambiguous. Trimming took off 4 bases at V and 7 bases at J, with 15 bases between the two ends. Germline V lookup: CDR1 SGHRS, CDR2 YFSETQ. The CDR3 sequence is 15 residues long. In DNA form, the CDR3 reads TGCGCCAGCAGCCGCGTGAATGCCCAAAATTCACCCCTCCACTTT. Its translation is CASSRVNAQNSPLHF.

The chain is built from TRBV6-1 and TRBJ2-1; TRBD1 matches at 10 bases. V lost 4 bases and J lost 6; bases outside the gene matches: 6. The V gene's germline CDR1 is MNHNS and CDR2 SASEGT. This CDR3 comprises 15 residues. The CDR3 loop is CASSGTGGFSNEQFF. The DNA for the CDR3 is TGTGCCAGCAGTGGGACAGGGGGATTTAGCAATGAGCAGTTCTTC.

In its sample, this clonotype was seen many times. The chain is built from TRBV15 and TRBJ2-5, with TRBD1 matching 8 bases. Germline loops: CDR1 LNHNV, CDR2 YYDKDF (reference sequence). The V and J ends lost 5 bases and 5 bases, in that order; junction bases with no gene match: 10. This CDR3 region has 15 residues. The CDR3: CATSGTRGPAETQYF. The CDR3 DNA sequence: TGTGCCACCAGCGGAACCAGGGGGCCGGCGGAGACCCAGTACTTC.

This chain joins TRBV19 and TRBJ2-1; 7 nucleotides line up with TRBD2. From germline, CDR1 is LNHDA and CDR2 SQIVND (reference sequence). The V gene end was trimmed by 7 bases and the J gene end by 0 bases; junction bases not matched to a gene: 9. The CDR3 sequence is 16 residues long. This CDR3 reads CASKAGRQSSYNEQFF. As DNA, the CDR3 is TGTGCCAGTAAAGCGGGGCGGCAAAGCTCCTACAATGAGCAGTTCTTC.

Points on this clonotype: A junction boundary mismatches the germline segment, possibly from a read error. The CDR3 loop is CASSERRDFRTGTQYF. CDR3 coding DNA: TGTGCCAGCAGTGAACGACGGGACTTCCGCACAGGTACGCAGTATTTT. The chain combines TRBV25-1 with TRBJ2-3, with D perhaps TRBD2 (6 bases). Germline V gives CDR1 MGHDK, CDR2 SYGVNS. The CDR3 is 16 residues long.

This clonotype showed up many times. The V gene is TRBV29-1, the J gene TRBJ1-1; 7 positions match TRBD1. The ends lost 6 bases at V and 0 bases at J; junction bases unmatched: 1. There are 12 residues in the CDR3. Per the germline V gene, CDR1 is SQVTM and CDR2 is ANQGSEA. CDR3 in amino acids: CSVGQMNTEAFF. DNA of the CDR3: TGCAGCGTGGGACAGATGAACACTGAAGCTTTCTTT.

Notes on this clonotype: This may be a read error, as it is one base from a much larger clone. The chain has TRBV15 and TRBJ1-2, with a possible D match to TRBD1 (5 bases). The V and J ends lost 0 bases and 2 bases respectively, with 10 bases between them. Germline loops: CDR1 LNHNV, CDR2 YYDKDF (reference sequence). The CDR3 consists of 15 residues. CDR3 region: CATSREGRTNYGYTF. The DNA of the CDR3 is TGTGCCACCAGCAGAGAAGGAAGGACAAACTATGGCTACACCTTC.

This clonotype was observed at least ten times. The chain has TRBV6-1 and TRBJ2-1; no reliable D call. This CDR3 is 13 amino acids long. The V and J ends lost 7 bases and 4 bases respectively, with 11 bases between them. The germline V gene has CDR1 MNHNS and CDR2 SASEGT. DNA of the CDR3: TGTGCCAGCAATAAAGGAAATTACAATGAGCAGTTCTTC. This sequence encodes CASNKGNYNEQFF.

This clonotype has at least ten counts. The V gene is TRBV11-2, the J gene TRBJ1-2; D is possibly TRBD1 (6 bases). CDR3 length equals 16 residues. V was shortened by 1 base and J by 8 bases, with 20 bases between the two germline ends. Germline lookup yields CDR1 SGHAT and CDR2 FQNNGV. CDR3 residues: CASSLVPDSPVKGYTF. CDR3 sequence (DNA): TGTGCCAGCAGCTTAGTACCGGACAGCCCGGTGAAGGGCTACACCTTC.

The chain recombines TRBV7-2 with TRBJ2-3, with 8 bases matching TRBD2. The germline gives CDR1 SGHTA, CDR2 FQGNSA. The V gene end was trimmed by 0 bases and the J gene end by 2 bases; junction bases not matched to a gene: 7. The CDR3 covers 17 residues. The CDR3 sequence: CASSLAWTSPDTDTQYF. The CDR3 nucleotides are TGTGCCAGCAGCTTAGCCTGGACTAGCCCGGACACAGATACGCAGTATTTT.

This clonotype was observed at least ten times. The chain uses TRBV11-2 and TRBJ2-3; D ambiguous. Germline V gene data show CDR1 as SGHAT and CDR2 as FQNNGV. V was shortened by 5 bases and J by 4 bases, with 10 bases between the two germline ends. CDR3 length equals 13 residues. The CDR3 DNA reads as TGTGCCAGCAGCCAGGACCGCTCAGATACGCAGTATTTT. Encoded protein: CASSQDRSDTQYF.

The rearrangement uses TRBV12-3 or TRBV12-4 and TRBJ1-6; 9 positions agree with TRBD1. The CDR3 runs 16 residues. With V trimmed by 6 bases and J by 8 bases, 11 bases remained unmatched. CDR3 sequence: CASSPDRGAVDSPLHF. CDR3 nucleotide sequence: TGTGCCAGCAGCCCAGACAGGGGGGCAGTTGATTCACCCCTCCACTTT.

This clonotype was seen many times. V is TRBV12-3 or TRBV12-4 and J is TRBJ2-3, with TRBD2 as a possible D gene (5 bases). Trimming shortened V by 9 bases and J by 0 bases, and 10 bases separated the two germline ends. The CDR3 has 13 residues. CDR3 coding DNA: TGTGCCAGTAGCGCCGCTAGCACAGATACGCAGTATTTT. Protein product: CASSAASTDTQYF.

This clonotype was picked up many times. The chain joins TRBV27 to TRBJ2-2; D may be TRBD1 or TRBD2 (6 bases each). Germline V gives CDR1 MNHEY, CDR2 SMNVEV (reference sequence). Trimming pared 0 bases from V and 4 bases from J, leaving 12 bases between. This CDR3 is 16 amino acids long. The CDR3 nucleotides are TGTGCCAGCAGTTTATCAGGGGGGTTACTCACCGGGGAGCTGTTTTTT. Its protein is CASSLSGGLLTGELFF.

This clonotype was picked up many times. V gene TRBV6-5 combines with J gene TRBJ2-5; D ambiguous. CDR1 is MNHEY, CDR2 SVGAGI, per germline. The length of the CDR3 is 17 residues. Between the trimmed V and J ends, which lost 0 bases and 0 bases, there was a span of 14 bases. CDR3 nucleotide sequence: TGTGCCAGCAGTTACTCGATTAGGGCGACGTACCAAGAGACCCAGTACTTC. Its translation is CASSYSIRATYQETQYF.

This clonotype showed up many times. The chain has TRBV7-3 and TRBJ2-1, with TRBD1 matching 8 bases. The CDR3 is 16 residues long. The V and J ends lost 5 bases and 7 bases, in that order; junction bases with no gene match: 13. Germline V gives CDR1 SGHTA, CDR2 FQGTGA. CDR3 in DNA: TGTGCCAGCAGCCAGGGCGGACAGGGCCCGCGGAATGAGCAGTTCTTC. This gives the protein CASSQGGQGPRNEQFF. Full variable domain (rest looked up from reference TRBV7-3 and TRBJ2-1): GAGVSQTPSNKVTEKGKYVELRCDPISGHTALYWYRQSLGQGPEFLIYFQGTGAADDSGLPNDRFFAVRPEGSVSTLKIQRTERGDSAVYLCASSQGGQGPRNEQFFGPGTRLTVL.